This T cell receptor (beta chain) appears in the sequencing data of a study of shared clonotypes between healthy human individuals. Regarding the study as a whole: It was the few donors that limited the genetic and exposure-history diversity represented.

The protocol was immunoSEQ multiplex PCR, while the TCRdb copy is restricted to in-frame clones and leaves out a portion. The data show some 1.5 million clones, with roughly 96% seen just once and about 1% held by the top ten. Points on this clone: Its antigen is undetermined.

V lost 1 base and J lost 2, with 7 bases in between. CDR1 SGHDT and CDR2 YYEEEE come from the germline V gene. The CDR3 extends over 14 amino acids. The receptor comes from a man younger than 40 in good health. The sequenced sample was naive CD4+ T cells sorted from blood. Indicated subset: CD45RA+ positively selected. The chain carries TRBV5-6 and TRBJ1-3; D might be TRBD1 (6 bases). In nucleotides, the CDR3 is TGTGCCAGCAGCTTGCGGACAGCTGGAAACACCATATATTTT. Its protein product is CASSLRTAGNTIYF.